This entry is about one T cell receptor beta chain. Its cognate antigen has yet to be identified. No base quality information exists; no much larger clone differs at one position. In the same sample, other DNA sequences code for this CDR3. The sample is drawn from a study of blood T cell repertoires in COVID-19 (dated by TCRdb to 2020 to 2022). About the study as a whole: Samples from collaborators originated in the United States, Italy and Spain and spanned both the acute and convalescent phases of COVID-19. Deeply sampled blood TCRbeta repertoires from subjects exposed to, actively infected with, or recovered from COVID-19 were included in the dataset. The prospective study material was composed of cDNA or gDNA derived from T cells, B-cell-depleted T cells, or PBMCs. Where available, HLA class I and class II types were taken from metadata supplied by the sample provider and were not determined by assay-based typing. Nearly every sample came with metadata listing a de-identified subject ID, COVID-19 status, age in years and sex. Samples came from the ongoing ImmuneRACE study (first 160 participants) plus 1,254 subjects from 6 global collaborators. A freely available public database, intended as a resource for researchers studying the immune response to SARS-CoV-2, is where the repertoires were released. Results the study describes overall, beyond this receptor: How much clinical and demographic metadata was included differed by source and by participant, and the metadata was provided uncurated.

The immunoSEQ Assay, a bias-controlled multiplex PCR, was used to amplify TCRbeta CDR3 regions from genomic DNA. Per the original workflow: Nucleated cell counts per sample were estimated from amplification of reference gene primers within the assay. To quantify the absolute abundance of each unique TCRbeta CDR3 rearrangement, sequence reads were collapsed and filtered. For each sample, productive Simpson clonality was calculated as the square root of Simpson's diversity index over productive rearrangements. The immuneACCESS repertoire file appears here via TCRdb, limited to in-frame rearrangements. These files lack a portion of the clones; in checked studies, under half of the deficit traces to unresolved V genes, and the cause of the others is not known. V, J and clone size are taken as reported in that table, and D and trimming were inferred from the DNA itself. For this sample there are 150,000 to 200,000 clones; 88% appear just once. The ten largest clones represent approximately 9% of the sample.

The germline V and J ends show losses of 1 base and 0 bases respectively, and no gene match explains 3 bases of the junction. CDR1 and CDR2, looked up from the germline V gene (reference sequence), are LNHDA and SQIVND. Including the terminal cysteine and phenylalanine, the CDR3 comprises 15 residues. The retained sequence is limited to the CDR3, 45 bases, with the frame set at the first base. In the prospective study, participants were roughly 18 to 95 years old, resided in approximately 22 geographic areas of the United States, and were enrolled through a virtual design. Cohort assignment in the prospective study relied on participant-reported clinical history from a screening survey and a study questionnaire. For ImmuneRACE Cohort 3, a participant was defined as recovered based on two consecutive negative NP/OP PCR tests, clearance by a healthcare professional, or resolution of symptoms. Each participant in the prospective study had whole blood, serum and a nasopharyngeal or oropharyngeal swab collected by mobile phlebotomists. Prospective study participants could optionally give additional blood draws and questionnaires over an approximately 2-month period. Blood samples from the prospective study were shipped frozen or at room temperature prior to DNA extraction.

The origin of this receptor is a woman aged 18-29 years who had recovered from COVID-19. The chain couples TRBV19 to TRBJ2-7; 7 bases in the junction line up with TRBD1. Material: PBMCs or T cells enriched from blood (not recorded which). The sequence in DNA is TGTGCCAGTAGTATAGGGACAGGCAGCTCCTACGAGCAGTACTTC. Protein translation: CASSIGTGSSYEQYF.